This T cell receptor beta chain was profiled in a study of blood T cell repertoires in COVID-19 (dated by TCRdb to the early 2020s). The study in broad terms: Samples covering the acute and convalescent phases of COVID-19 were provided by collaborators in the United States, Italy and Spain. The material from the prospective study consisted of cDNA or gDNA derived from T cells, B-cell-depleted T cells, or PBMCs. Deeply sampled blood TCRbeta repertoires from subjects exposed to, actively infected with, or recovered from COVID-19 were included in the dataset. A freely available public database, intended as a resource for researchers studying the immune response to SARS-CoV-2, is where the repertoires were released. Samples were obtained from the ongoing ImmuneRACE study (first 160 participants) and from 1,254 subjects provided by 6 global collaborators. Nearly every sample came with metadata listing a de-identified subject ID, COVID-19 status, age in years and sex. Where HLA class I and class II types were available, the types were taken from metadata supplied by the sample provider, not from assay-based typing.

Each collaborating institution followed its own protocols to collect whole blood in K2EDTA tubes. For TCRbeta analysis, collaborators shipped samples in one of three forms: frozen whole blood, isolated PBMCs, or DNA extracted from either of those sample types. As for this clone: Its binding antigen is unknown. No clone much larger than this one lies a single base away; base qualities are absent.

What the research found in general, with its limitations: The amount of clinical and demographic metadata varied by source and participant and was provided uncurated.

The CDR3 numbers 19 residues from cysteine through phenylalanine. Left in the record is the CDR3 DNA by itself, 57 bases read in frame from the first base. According to the germline V gene (reference sequence), CDR1 reads LNHNV and CDR2 reads YYDKDF. V is clipped by 3 bases and J by 3 bases, and the sequence between their germline boundaries is 26 bases long. TCRbeta CDR3 regions were amplified from genomic DNA by means of the immunoSEQ Assay, a bias-controlled multiplex PCR. The original pipeline was this. The number of nucleated cells in each sample was estimated by amplification of reference gene primers within the assay. Sequence reads were collapsed and filtered to measure the absolute abundance of every unique TCRbeta CDR3 rearrangement. For each sample, productive Simpson clonality was calculated by taking the square root of Simpson's diversity index across productive rearrangements. Entries here come from immuneACCESS through TCRdb and include only in-frame sequences with V and J called. Some clones fail to appear in such tables; in the studies checked, an unresolved V gene covers under half of the shortfall, and the cause of the remainder is unknown. From that table come the V and J calls and clone size; the DNA was used to work out D and trimming. Across this sample there are under 250,000 clones, with around 83% seen only once. The top ten clonotypes cover roughly 8.7% of the sample.

This clonotype originated in a man in his forties with active or convalescent COVID-19. Here the chain combines TRBV15 and TRBJ1-2; possibly the D gene is TRBD1, per 6 matching bases. The sequenced sample consisted of peripheral blood. The nucleotides read TGTGCCACCAGCAGGGGGATACCAGGCATCAGGGGCGAGGACTATGGCTACACCTTC. It specifies CATSRGIPGIRGEDYGYTF.